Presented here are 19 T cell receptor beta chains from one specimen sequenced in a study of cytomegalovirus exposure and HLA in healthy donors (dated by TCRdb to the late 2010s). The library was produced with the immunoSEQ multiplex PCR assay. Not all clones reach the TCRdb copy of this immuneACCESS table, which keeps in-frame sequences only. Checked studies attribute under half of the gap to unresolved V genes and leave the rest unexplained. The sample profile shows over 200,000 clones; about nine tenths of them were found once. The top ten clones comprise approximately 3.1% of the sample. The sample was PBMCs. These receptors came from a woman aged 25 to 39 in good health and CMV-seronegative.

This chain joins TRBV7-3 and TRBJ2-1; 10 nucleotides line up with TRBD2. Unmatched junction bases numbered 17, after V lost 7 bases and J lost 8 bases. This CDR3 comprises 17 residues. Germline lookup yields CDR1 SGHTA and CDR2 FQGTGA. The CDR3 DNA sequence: TGTGCCAGCACCCCAACAGGGGCTAGCGGGAGTTTCGATGAGCAGTTCTTC. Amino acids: CASTPTGASGSFDEQFF.

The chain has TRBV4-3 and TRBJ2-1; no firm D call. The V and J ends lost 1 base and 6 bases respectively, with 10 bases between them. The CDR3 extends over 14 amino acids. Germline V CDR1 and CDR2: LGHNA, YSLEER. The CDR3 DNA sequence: TGCGCCAGCAGCCAAGCAGTACCGGGCAATGAGCAGTTCTTC. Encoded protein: CASSQAVPGNEQFF.

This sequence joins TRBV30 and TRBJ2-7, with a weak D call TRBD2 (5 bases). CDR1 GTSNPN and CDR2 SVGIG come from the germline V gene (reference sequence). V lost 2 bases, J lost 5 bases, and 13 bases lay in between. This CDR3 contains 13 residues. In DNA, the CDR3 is TGTGCCTGGAGTACCGGGATCCCAGACGAGCAGTACTTC. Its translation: CAWSTGIPDEQYF. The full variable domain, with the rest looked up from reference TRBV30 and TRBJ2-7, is SQTIHQWPATLVQPVGSPLSLECTVEGTSNPNLYWYRQAAGRGLQLLFYSVGIGQISSEVPQNLSASRPQDRQFILSSKKLLLSDSGFYLCAWSTGIPDEQYFGPGTRLTVT.

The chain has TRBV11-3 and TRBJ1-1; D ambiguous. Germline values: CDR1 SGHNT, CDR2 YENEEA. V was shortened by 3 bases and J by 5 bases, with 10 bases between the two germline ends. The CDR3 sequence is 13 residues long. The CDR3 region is CASSFGVGTEAFF. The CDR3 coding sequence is TGTGCCAGCAGCTTCGGGGTTGGGACTGAAGCTTTCTTT.

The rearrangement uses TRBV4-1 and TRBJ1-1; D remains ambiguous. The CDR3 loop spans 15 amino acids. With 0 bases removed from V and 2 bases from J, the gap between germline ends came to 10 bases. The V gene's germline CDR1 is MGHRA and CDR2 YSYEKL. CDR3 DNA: TGCGCCAGCAGCCAAGAATACAGTCTTAACACTGAAGCTTTCTTT. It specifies CASSQEYSLNTEAFF.

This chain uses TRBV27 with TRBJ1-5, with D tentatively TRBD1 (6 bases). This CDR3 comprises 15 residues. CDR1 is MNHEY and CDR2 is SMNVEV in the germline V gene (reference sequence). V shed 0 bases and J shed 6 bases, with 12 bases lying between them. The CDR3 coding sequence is TGTGCCAGCAGTTTATCTTGGGGGGCCGGTCAGCCCCAGCATTTT. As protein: CASSLSWGAGQPQHF.

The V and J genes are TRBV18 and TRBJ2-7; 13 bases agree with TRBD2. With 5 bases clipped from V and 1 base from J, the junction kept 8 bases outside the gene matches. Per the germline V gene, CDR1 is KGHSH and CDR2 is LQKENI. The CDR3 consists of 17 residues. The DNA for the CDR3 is TGTGCCAGCTCAGCCGGGACTAGCGGGATTCATTCCTACGAGCAGTACTTC. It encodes CASSAGTSGIHSYEQYF.

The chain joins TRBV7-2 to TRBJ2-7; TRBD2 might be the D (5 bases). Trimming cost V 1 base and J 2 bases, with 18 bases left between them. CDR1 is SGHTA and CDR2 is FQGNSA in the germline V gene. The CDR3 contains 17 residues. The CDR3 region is CASSLEELETVAYEQYF. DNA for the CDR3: TGTGCCAGCAGCTTAGAGGAACTAGAAACCGTTGCCTACGAGCAGTACTTC.

The CDR3 region has the DNA TGTGCCAGCAGCCCCACTAGCGGGAACTACAATGAGCAGTTCTTC. It codes for CASSPTSGNYNEQFF. This chain links TRBV28 with TRBJ2-1; 10 bases fit TRBD2. V shed 6 bases and J 3 bases; nucleotides not matched to a gene: 5. The CDR3 length is 15 residues. The germline V gene encodes CDR1 MDHEN and CDR2 SYDVKM.

CDR3 in amino acids: CASTSGIYNEQFF. In DNA form, the CDR3 reads TGTGCCAGTACTAGCGGGATCTACAATGAGCAGTTCTTC. The chain employs TRBV18 and TRBJ2-1; 10 nucleotides agree with TRBD2. Germline CDR1 KGHSH, CDR2 LQKENI. The CDR3 is 13 residues long. The junction had 2 bases not matched to a gene; V was cut back by 9 bases and J by 3 bases. Complete variable domain (other parts from reference TRBV18 and TRBJ2-1): NAGVMQNPRHLVRRRGQEARLRCSPMKGHSHVYWYRQLPEEGLKFMVYLQKENIIDESGMPKERFSAEFPKEGPSILRIQQVVRGDSAAYFCASTSGIYNEQFFGPGTRLTVL.

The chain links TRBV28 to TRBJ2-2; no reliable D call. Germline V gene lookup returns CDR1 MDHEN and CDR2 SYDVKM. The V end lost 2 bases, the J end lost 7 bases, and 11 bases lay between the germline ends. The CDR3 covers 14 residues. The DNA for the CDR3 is TGTGCCAGCAGTTTACCCAGGTTGGGCGGGGAGCTGTTTTTT. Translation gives CASSLPRLGGELFF.

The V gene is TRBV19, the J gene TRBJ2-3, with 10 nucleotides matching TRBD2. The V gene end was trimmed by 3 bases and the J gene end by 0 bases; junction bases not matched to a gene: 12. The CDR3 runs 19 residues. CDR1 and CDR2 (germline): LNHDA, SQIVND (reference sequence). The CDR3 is CASSMKLAGVRYSTDTQYF. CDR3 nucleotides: TGTGCCAGTAGTATGAAGCTAGCGGGAGTCCGTTATAGCACAGATACGCAGTATTTT.

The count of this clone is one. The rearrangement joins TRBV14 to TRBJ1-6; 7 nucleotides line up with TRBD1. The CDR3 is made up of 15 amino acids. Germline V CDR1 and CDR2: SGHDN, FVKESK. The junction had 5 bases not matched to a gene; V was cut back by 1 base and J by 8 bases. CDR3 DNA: TGTGCCAGCAGCCAAGCTGGCACAGGGGATTCACCCCTCCACTTT. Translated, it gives CASSQAGTGDSPLHF.

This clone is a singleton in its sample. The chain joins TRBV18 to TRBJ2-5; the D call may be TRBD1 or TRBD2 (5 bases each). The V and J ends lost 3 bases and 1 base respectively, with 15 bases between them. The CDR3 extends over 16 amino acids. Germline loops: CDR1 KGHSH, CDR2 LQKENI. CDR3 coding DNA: TGTGCCAGCTCACCCACCGGGGCAGGGCCCCAAGAGACCCAGTACTTC. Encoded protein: CASSPTGAGPQETQYF.

The CDR3 loop reads CASSLPSGVNTGELFF. CDR3 in DNA: TGCGCCAGCAGCTTGCCTAGCGGAGTGAACACCGGGGAGCTGTTTTTT. The rearrangement joins TRBV5-1 to TRBJ2-2; TRBD2 agrees at 7 bases. V was pared by 1 base and J by 1 base, with 4 bases of the junction left unmatched. This CDR3 region has 16 residues. The germline gives CDR1 SGHRS, CDR2 YFSETQ.

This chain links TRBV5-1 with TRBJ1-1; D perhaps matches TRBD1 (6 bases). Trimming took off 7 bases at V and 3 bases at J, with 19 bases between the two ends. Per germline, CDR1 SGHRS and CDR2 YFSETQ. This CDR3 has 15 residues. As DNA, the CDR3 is TGCGCCAGCCGATCATCAGGGGTCTATTACACTGAAGCTTTCTTT. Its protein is CASRSSGVYYTEAFF. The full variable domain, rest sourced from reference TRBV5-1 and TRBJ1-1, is KAGVTQTPRYLIKTRGQQVTLSCSPISGHRSVSWYQQTPGQGLQFLFEYFSETQRNKGNFPGRFSGRQFSNSRSEMNVSTLELGDSALYLCASRSSGVYYTEAFFGQGTRLTVV.

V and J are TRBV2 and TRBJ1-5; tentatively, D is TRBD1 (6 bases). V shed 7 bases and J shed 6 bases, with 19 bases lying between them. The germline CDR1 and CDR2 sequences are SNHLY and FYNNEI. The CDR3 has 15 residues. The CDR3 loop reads CASKGGAGSSQPQHF. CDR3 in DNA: TGTGCCAGCAAGGGGGGGGCGGGTAGCTCTCAGCCCCAGCATTTT. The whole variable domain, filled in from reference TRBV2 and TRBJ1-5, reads EPEVTQTPSHQVTQMGQEVILRCVPISNHLYFYWYRQILGQKVEFLVSFYNNEISEKSEIFDDQFSVERPDGSNFTLKIRSTKLEDSAMYFCASKGGAGSSQPQHFGDGTRLSIL.

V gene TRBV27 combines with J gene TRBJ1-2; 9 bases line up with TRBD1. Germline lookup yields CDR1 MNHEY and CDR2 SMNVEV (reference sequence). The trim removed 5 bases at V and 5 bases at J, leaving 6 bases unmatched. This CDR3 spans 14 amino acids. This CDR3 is CASSNGQGRYGYTF. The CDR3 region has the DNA TGTGCCAGCAGTAACGGACAGGGGAGATATGGCTACACCTTC.

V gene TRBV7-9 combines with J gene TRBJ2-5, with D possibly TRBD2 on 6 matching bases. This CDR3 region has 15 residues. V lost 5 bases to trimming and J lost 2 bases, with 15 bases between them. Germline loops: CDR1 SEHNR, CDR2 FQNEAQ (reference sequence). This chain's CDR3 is CASSPSHGGQETQYF. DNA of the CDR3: TGTGCCAGCAGCCCTAGCCATGGAGGGCAAGAGACCCAGTACTTC. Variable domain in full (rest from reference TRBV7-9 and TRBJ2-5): DTGVSQNPRHKITKRGQNVTFRCDPISEHNRLYWYRQTLGQGPEFLTYFQNEAQLEKSRLLSDRFSAERPKGSFSTLEIQRTEQGDSAMYLCASSPSHGGQETQYFGPGTRLLVL.